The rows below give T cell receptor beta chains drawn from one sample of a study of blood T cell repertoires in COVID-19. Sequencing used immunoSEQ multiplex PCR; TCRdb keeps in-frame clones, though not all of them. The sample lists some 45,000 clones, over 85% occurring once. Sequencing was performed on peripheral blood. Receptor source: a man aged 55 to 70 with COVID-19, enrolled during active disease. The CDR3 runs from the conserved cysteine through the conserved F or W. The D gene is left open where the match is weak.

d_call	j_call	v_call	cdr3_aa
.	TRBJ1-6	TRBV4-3	CASSRGATNNSPLHF
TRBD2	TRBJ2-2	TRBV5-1	CASCLGLAGPNTGELFF
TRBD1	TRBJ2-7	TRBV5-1	CATGQGSFGQYF
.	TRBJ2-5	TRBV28	CASSLQGPETQYF
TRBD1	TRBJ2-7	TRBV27	CASRRGDRGYEQYF
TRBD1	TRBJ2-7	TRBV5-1	CASSATGTGFREQYF
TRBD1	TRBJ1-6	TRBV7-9	CASSLTGDGTPLHF
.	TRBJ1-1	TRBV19	CASNRQLNTEAFF
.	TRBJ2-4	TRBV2	CASRGGGGSDIQYF
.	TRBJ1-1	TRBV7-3	CASSSPSTGYIAFF
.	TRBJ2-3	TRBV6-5	CASRRTTTSDTQYF
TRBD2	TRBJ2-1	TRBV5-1	CASSLNLAGANEQFF
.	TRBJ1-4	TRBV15	CATSRFGGATNEKLFF
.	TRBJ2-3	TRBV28	CASSRTTDTQYF
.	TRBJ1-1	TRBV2	CASRPEEVVTEAFF
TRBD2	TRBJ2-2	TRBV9	CASSVEAGGNTGELFF
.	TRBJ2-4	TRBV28	CASSPFPRSKNIQYF
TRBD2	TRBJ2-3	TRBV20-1	CSASVSSGFTDTQYF
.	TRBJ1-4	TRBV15	CATSRDLGVEKLFF
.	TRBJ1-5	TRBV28	CASSEDPRGNQPQHF
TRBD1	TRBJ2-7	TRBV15	CATSNRGDFFYEQYF
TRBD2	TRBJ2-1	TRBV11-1	CASILGTSGRDEQFF
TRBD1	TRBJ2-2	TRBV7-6	CASSSWTGGAGELFF
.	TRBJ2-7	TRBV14	CASSKTGTNYEQYF
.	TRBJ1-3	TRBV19	CASSKGGAGNTIYF
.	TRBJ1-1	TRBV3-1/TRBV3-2	CASSQGEVRNTEAFF
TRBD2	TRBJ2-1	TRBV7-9	CASSLNSGSFNEQFF